This TCR beta chain originates from a study of radiation and T cells in renal cell carcinoma (dated by TCRdb to 2019 to 2021). About the full investigation: The samples were drawn from a clinical trial, where primary renal cell carcinomas were treated with 15 Gy of stereotactic body radiation therapy and then removed by nephrectomy 4 weeks afterward. In total, 50 to 60 samples underwent TCR beta sequencing: roughly 26 tumors plus 27 peripheral blood samples. Across all 50 or so samples, 4,016,671 unique CDR3 nucleotide sequences, encoding roughly 2,600,000 unique CDR3 amino acid sequences, were identified.

TCR beta libraries were generated from genomic DNA with the immunoSEQ kit, following the manufacturer's recommendations. To prepare libraries, a first multiplex PCR with proprietary primers was run, followed by a second PCR that added unique barcodes, and a bead cleanup was done after each round. Each sample batch included a kit-provided positive control reaction and a negative control reaction. The final libraries underwent checking on an Agilent 4200 TapeStation D1000 ScreenTape, volumetric pooling, and quantification by qPCR. Sequencing ran on an Illumina NextSeq500 with a MidOutput 150-cycle cartridge, using 156 Read1 and 15 Index1 cycles with kit custom primers. The pooled library was loaded at 0.75 to 1 pM, with a roughly 20% PhiX control spiked in. Turning to the authors' computational methods: Vendor-processed data were analyzed in R, with a clonotype defined as all T cells sharing the same CDR3 nucleotide sequence. For clone abundance analyses, frequencies were normalized to the 10,000 most abundant clones per sample. Public T cell clones, which averaged fewer than five per sample, were removed prior to analysis. A difference in abundance of at least 32-fold between compartments was used to define tumor-enriched and baseline blood-enriched clonotypes. Clonotypes expanded or contracted between blood time points were identified with a beta-binomial differential abundance model. The Baroni-Urbani and Buser coefficient was used to measure tumor-blood repertoire similarity, and groups were compared with two-tailed Wilcoxon tests in R. TCRdb took over this immuneACCESS table, retaining in-frame rearrangements with V and J assigned. Such tables are incomplete; in checked studies, under half of the missing clones stem from an unresolved V gene, and the remainder is unexplained. The D gene and trimming were derived from the DNA, and the V and J assignments and clone size from that table. A total of some 130,000 clones appear in this sample, roughly 77% of them only once. Jointly, the top ten make up approximately 2% of the sample.

From a lookup of the germline V gene, CDR1 and CDR2 are SNHLY and FYNNEI. Relative to germline, V is missing 6 bases and J is missing 2 bases, with 3 bases of the junction outside any gene match. From its cysteine to its phenylalanine, the CDR3 spans 14 amino acids. Of all the DNA, just the CDR3 is kept, 42 bases in frame from base 1. On the study overall, not on this receptor specifically: Blood repertoire dynamics were not followed beyond 4 weeks after treatment. Effects of radiation dose or scheduling on the TCR repertoire could not be addressed with the single-armed trial design. An increase in top tumor clonotypes in blood was observed from baseline to 2 weeks post-radiation, followed by contraction by 4 weeks, which was taken to suggest transient expansion of tumor-resident clones. Because no pretreatment tumor biopsies were available, whether clonotypes were present in the tumor at baseline could not be determined.

To note about this clone: The specificity of this receptor is unknown. Within one base of it there is no much larger clone, and no base qualities were kept.

In the paper's terms, the time point label means: blood 2 weeks post-SBRT. The treatment or condition label, read with the paper, signifies: 15 Gy SBRT to primary tumor, nephrectomy 4 weeks later. To follow tumor-enriched clonotypes, peripheral blood was collected serially from radiation-treated patients at baseline and again at 2 weeks and 4 weeks after SBRT. Renal cell carcinoma with clear cell pathology was present in all patients. The QIAamp DNA Blood Mini Kit (Qiagen) was used to prepare genomic DNA for TCR sequencing. The analyses included only samples that passed all quality control checks. Sequenced here: blood, sampled from a patient whose treatment included radiotherapy and nephrectomy. The chain joins TRBV2 to TRBJ1-2, with TRBD1 identical over 10 junction bases. The clonotype originates from a woman aged 60 to 75 with renal cell carcinoma. The DNA sequence follows: TGTGCCAGCAGGCGGGACAGGGGAAACTATGGCTACACCTTC. Translated, it reads CASRRDRGNYGYTF.